These T cell receptor beta chains were read from a single sample in a study of blood T cell repertoires in COVID-19. Repertoires were generated with immunoSEQ multiplex PCR, while TCRdb's copy carries only in-frame clones and drops some. The table shows a few hundred thousand clones, with 75% to 90% occurring only once. Sample: PBMCs or T cells enriched from blood (not recorded which). These receptor sequences come from a woman in her twenties or thirties who had recovered from COVID-19. The CDR3 runs from the conserved cysteine through the conserved F or W. D genes are given only for firm matches. Clone size is stated in some rows and not others, as once, few, many or a class when expanded.

TRBV7-9	.	.	TRBJ1-4	CASTYGEEKLFF	TGTGCCAGCACCTACGGAGAGGAAAAACTGTTTTTT
TRBV29-1	.	.	TRBJ1-1	CSVVRTEAFF	TGCAGCGTTGTGCGAACGGAAGCTTTCTTT
TRBV29-1	.	.	TRBJ2-3	CSVQGGGLVSFADTQYF	TGCAGCGTTCAGGGGGGGGGACTAGTCTCGTTCGCAGATACGCAGTATTTT
TRBV10-3	.	.	TRBJ1-1	CAISDRATTEAFF	TGTGCCATCAGTGACAGGGCGACCACTGAAGCTTTCTTT
TRBV19	TRBD1	.	TRBJ1-2	CASSQGARGYTF	TGTGCCAGTAGCCAGGGGGCACGGGGCTACACCTTC
TRBV7-8	TRBD1	.	TRBJ2-3	CASSLPGQMPDTQYF	TGTGCCAGCAGCCTTCCGGGACAGATGCCAGATACGCAGTATTTT
TRBV27	.	.	TRBJ1-5	CASSLSIGGVLTQPQHF	TGTGCCAGCAGTTTATCGATCGGGGGGGTCCTAACTCAGCCCCAGCATTTT
TRBV4-2	.	.	TRBJ2-4	CASRDTGWNIQYF	TGTGCCAGCAGAGACACAGGTTGGAACATTCAGTACTTC
TRBV9	TRBD2	.	TRBJ2-5	CASSVGLAEETQYF	TGTGCCAGCAGCGTCGGACTAGCGGAAGAGACCCAGTACTTC
TRBV28	.	.	TRBJ2-1	CASSLEKVRRVLRNEQFF	TGTGCCAGCAGTTTAGAAAAGGTCAGGAGGGTGTTAAGGAATGAGCAGTTCTTC
TRBV19	.	.	TRBJ1-2	CASSRQYYGYTF	TGTGCCAGTAGCCGACAGTACTATGGCTACACCTTC
TRBV19	.	.	TRBJ1-2	CASSIDLGGSNYGYTF	TGTGCCAGTAGTATAGATCTGGGGGGGTCAAACTATGGCTACACCTTC
TRBV28	.	.	TRBJ1-1	CASSSTGYTEAFF	TGTGCCAGCAGTTCAACAGGGTACACTGAAGCTTTCTTT
TRBV5-1	TRBD1	.	TRBJ2-7	CASSLQGWPYEQYF	TGCGCCAGCAGCTTACAGGGGTGGCCCTACGAGCAGTACTTC
TRBV18	TRBD2	.	TRBJ2-3	CASSRTSGISTDTQYF	TGTGCCAGCTCACGAACTAGCGGGATTAGCACAGATACGCAGTATTTT
TRBV28	.	.	TRBJ2-3	CASSLGVPDTQYF	TGTGCCAGCAGTTTGGGCGTCCCAGATACGCAGTATTTT
TRBV19	TRBD1	.	TRBJ1-2	CASSAAGTGELTF	TGTGCCAGTAGTGCCGCCGGGACAGGGGAGTTAACCTTC
TRBV28	.	.	TRBJ1-1	CASSLLSDTEAFF	TGTGCCAGCAGTTTATTATCGGACACTGAAGCTTTCTTT
TRBV7-2	TRBD1	.	TRBJ1-5	CASSLARDRGLTVNQPQHF	TGTGCCAGCAGCTTAGCGAGGGACAGGGGCCTCACTGTGAATCAGCCCCAGCATTTT
TRBV3-1/TRBV3-2	.	.	TRBJ2-1	CASSPDIGSLYNEQFF	TGTGCCAGCAGCCCCGATATCGGGAGTTTATACAATGAGCAGTTCTTC
TRBV19	.	.	TRBJ1-1	CASNRATEAFF	TGTGCCAGCAACAGGGCCACTGAAGCTTTCTTT
TRBV11-2	.	many	TRBJ2-5	CASSLVTGGETQYF	TGTGCCAGCAGCTTAGTTACAGGTGGAGAGACCCAGTACTTC
TRBV7-2	TRBD2	.	TRBJ2-3	CASSLNGGRGTDTQYF	TGTGCCAGCAGCTTAAACGGCGGGAGAGGCACAGATACGCAGTATTTT
TRBV4-2	.	.	TRBJ1-3	CASSRPDGTIYF	TGTGCCAGCAGCCGTCCAGATGGCACCATATATTTT
TRBV7-2	.	.	TRBJ2-5	CASSSIGSERTQYF	TGTGCCAGCAGCTCGATCGGGTCGGAACGGACCCAGTACTTC
TRBV5-6	TRBD2	.	TRBJ2-3	CASSLVSGRSTDTQYF	TGTGCCAGCAGCTTAGTTAGCGGGAGGTCCACAGATACGCAGTATTTT
TRBV5-6	.	.	TRBJ1-1	CASSLPNMNTEAFF	TGTGCCAGCAGCTTGCCGAACATGAACACTGAAGCTTTCTTT
TRBV30	.	.	TRBJ2-7	CAWRTRETYEQYF	TGTGCCTGGAGGACACGTGAGACCTACGAGCAGTACTTC
TRBV2	.	.	TRBJ1-2	CASSEGLRGGGKYGYTF	TGTGCCAGCAGTGAAGGGCTTAGGGGAGGAGGAAAGTATGGCTACACCTTC
TRBV7-6	TRBD2	once	TRBJ2-5	CASSLGGEGQYF	TGTGCCAGCAGCTTAGGCGGGGAGGGCCAGTACTTC
TRBV18	.	.	TRBJ1-4	CASSPGGGRNEKLFF	TGTGCCAGCTCACCAGGGGGGGGAAGGAATGAAAAACTGTTTTTT
TRBV13	.	medium-sized	TRBJ1-6	CASSFTAPDSPLHF	TGTGCCAGCAGCTTTACAGCTCCCGATTCACCCCTCCACTTT